This record looks at one T cell receptor (beta chain) sequence and its context. What it binds is not known. The data were taken from a study of shared clonotypes between healthy human individuals. Study outcomes and limitations: For naive CD4 cells, 5% to 6.5% of clonotypes were shared across a handful of donors. Sorted-subset sequencing, rarefaction showed, was incomplete despite large depth. Clonotypes not shared had lower generation probabilities than those common to all four donors.

CDR1 and CDR2 from the germline V gene are SEHNR and FQNEAQ (reference sequence). V was pared by 5 bases and J by 5 bases, with 4 bases of the junction left unmatched. This CDR3 contains 14 residues. Both subsets, CD45RA+ naive and CD45RA-negative memory, were split from the CD4+ cells. Clones were sequenced by immunoSEQ multiplex PCR, and TCRdb holds only the in-frame ones, with some missing. The sample records approximately 1,000,000 clones, about 80% being singletons. The specimen sequenced was memory CD4+ T cells from PBMCs. Subset meaning: CD45RA-negative fraction. This rearrangement joins TRBV7-9 to TRBJ2-3; 10 nucleotides match TRBD2. The TCR sequence derives from a man younger than 35 in good health. Some clones in this sample may be carry-over from other donors' samples. The CDR3 DNA reads as TGTGCCAGCAGCGCAAGACTAGCGGGAGATACGCAGTATTTT. Its protein product is CASSARLAGDTQYF.